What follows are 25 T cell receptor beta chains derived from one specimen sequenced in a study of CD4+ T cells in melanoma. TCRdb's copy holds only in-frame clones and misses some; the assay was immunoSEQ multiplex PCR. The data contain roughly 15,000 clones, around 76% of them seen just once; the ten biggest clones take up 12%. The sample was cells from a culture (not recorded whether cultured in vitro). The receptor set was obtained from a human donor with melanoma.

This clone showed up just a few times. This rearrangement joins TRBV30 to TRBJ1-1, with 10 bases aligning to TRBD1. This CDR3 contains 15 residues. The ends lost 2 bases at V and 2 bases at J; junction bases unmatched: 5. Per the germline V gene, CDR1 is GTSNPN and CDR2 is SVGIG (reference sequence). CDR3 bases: TGTGCCTGGAGTCAGGCGACAGGGGGCAACACTGAAGCTTTCTTT. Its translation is CAWSQATGGNTEAFF.

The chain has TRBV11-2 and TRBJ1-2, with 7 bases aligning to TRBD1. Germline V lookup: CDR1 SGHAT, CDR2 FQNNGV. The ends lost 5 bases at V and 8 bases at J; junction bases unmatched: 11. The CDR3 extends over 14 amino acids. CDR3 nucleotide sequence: TGTGCCAGCAGCGTGATAAACAGGGGAAGCGGCTACACCTTC. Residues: CASSVINRGSGYTF.

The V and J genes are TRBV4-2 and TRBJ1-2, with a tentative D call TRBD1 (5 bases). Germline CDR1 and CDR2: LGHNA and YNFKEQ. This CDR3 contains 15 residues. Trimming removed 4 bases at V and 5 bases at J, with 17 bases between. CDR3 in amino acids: CASSRGGDSLYGYTF. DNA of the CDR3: TGTGCCAGCAGCCGGGGGGGAGACTCATTGTATGGCTACACCTTC.

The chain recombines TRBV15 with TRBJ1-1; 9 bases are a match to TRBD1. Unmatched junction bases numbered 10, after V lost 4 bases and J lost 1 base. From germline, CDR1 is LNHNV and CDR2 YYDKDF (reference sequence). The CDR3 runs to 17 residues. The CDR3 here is CATSKPGTGYRNTEAFF. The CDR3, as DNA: TGTGCCACCAGCAAGCCCGGGACAGGGTATAGGAACACTGAAGCTTTCTTT.

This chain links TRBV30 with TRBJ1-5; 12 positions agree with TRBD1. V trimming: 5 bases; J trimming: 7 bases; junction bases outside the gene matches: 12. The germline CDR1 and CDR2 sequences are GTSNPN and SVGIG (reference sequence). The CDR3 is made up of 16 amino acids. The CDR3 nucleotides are TGTGCCTGGGCCGGGACAGGGGGCAGGTTGGGGCAGCCCCAGCATTTT. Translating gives CAWAGTGGRLGQPQHF.

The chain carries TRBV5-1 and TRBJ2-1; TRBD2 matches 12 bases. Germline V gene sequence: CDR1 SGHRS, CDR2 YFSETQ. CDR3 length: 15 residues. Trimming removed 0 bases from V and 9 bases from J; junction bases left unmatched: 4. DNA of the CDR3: TGCGCCAGCAGCTTGGCTAGCGGGGGGGCCGGTGAGCAGTTCTTC. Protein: CASSLASGGAGEQFF.

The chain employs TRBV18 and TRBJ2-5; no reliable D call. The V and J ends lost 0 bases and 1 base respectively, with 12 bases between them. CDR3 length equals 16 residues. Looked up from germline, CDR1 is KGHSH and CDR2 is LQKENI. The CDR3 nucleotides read TGTGCCAGCTCACCACCCCTCGGCAGATCCCAAGAGACCCAGTACTTC. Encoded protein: CASSPPLGRSQETQYF.

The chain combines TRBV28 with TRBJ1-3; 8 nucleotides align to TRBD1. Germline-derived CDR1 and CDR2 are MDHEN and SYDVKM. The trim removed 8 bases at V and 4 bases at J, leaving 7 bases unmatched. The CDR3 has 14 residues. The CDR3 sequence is CASLTGDKGNTIYF. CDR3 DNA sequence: TGTGCCAGCCTGACAGGGGATAAAGGAAACACCATATATTTT.

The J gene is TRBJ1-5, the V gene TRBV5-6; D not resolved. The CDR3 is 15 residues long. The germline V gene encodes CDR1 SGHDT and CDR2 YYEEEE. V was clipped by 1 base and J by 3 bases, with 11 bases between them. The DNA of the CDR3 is TGTGCCAGCAGCTTGTACGGGTTGGTCAATCAGCCCCAGCATTTT. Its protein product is CASSLYGLVNQPQHF.

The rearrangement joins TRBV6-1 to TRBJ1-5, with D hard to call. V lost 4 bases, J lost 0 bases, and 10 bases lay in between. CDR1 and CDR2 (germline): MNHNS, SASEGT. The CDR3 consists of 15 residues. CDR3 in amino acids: CASSASADSNQPQHF. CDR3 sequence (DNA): TGTGCCAGCAGTGCTTCAGCAGATAGCAATCAGCCCCAGCATTTT.

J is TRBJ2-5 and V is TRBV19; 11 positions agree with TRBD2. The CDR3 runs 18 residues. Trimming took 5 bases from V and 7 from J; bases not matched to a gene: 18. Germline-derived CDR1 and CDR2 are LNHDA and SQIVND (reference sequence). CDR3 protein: CASSLTAGTSGPRGTQYF. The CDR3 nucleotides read TGTGCCAGTAGTCTCACCGCCGGGACTAGCGGCCCGCGAGGGACCCAGTACTTC.

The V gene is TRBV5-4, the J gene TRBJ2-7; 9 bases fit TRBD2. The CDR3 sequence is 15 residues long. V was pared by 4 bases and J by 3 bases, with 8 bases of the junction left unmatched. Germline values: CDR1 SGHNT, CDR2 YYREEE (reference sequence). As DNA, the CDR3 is TGTGCCAGCAGCCATCTTAGCGGGGGCGTCTACGAGCAGTACTTC. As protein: CASSHLSGGVYEQYF. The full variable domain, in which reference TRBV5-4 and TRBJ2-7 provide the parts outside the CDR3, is ETGVTQSPTHLIKTRGQQVTLRCSSQSGHNTVSWYQQALGQGPQFIFQYYREEENGRGNFPPRFSGLQFPNYSSELNVNALELDDSALYLCASSHLSGGVYEQYFGPGTRLTVT.

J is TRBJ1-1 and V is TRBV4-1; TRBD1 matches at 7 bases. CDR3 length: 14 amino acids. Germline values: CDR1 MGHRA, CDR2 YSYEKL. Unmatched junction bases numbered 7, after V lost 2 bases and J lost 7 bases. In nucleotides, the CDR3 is TGCGCCAGCAGCCAACCCCGGGACAGAGGTGAAGCTTTCTTT. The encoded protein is CASSQPRDRGEAFF.

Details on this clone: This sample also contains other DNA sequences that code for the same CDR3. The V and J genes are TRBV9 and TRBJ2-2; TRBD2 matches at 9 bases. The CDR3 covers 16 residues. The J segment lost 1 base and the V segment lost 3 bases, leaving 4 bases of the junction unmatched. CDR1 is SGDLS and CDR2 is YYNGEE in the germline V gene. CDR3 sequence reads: CASSGGAGGNTGELFF. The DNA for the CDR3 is TGTGCCAGCAGCGGGGGAGCGGGAGGGAACACCGGGGAGCTGTTTTTT.

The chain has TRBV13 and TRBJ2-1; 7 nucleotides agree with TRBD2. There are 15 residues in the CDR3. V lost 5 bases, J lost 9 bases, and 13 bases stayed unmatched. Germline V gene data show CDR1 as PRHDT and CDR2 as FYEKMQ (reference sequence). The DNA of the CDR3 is TGTGCCAGCAGCACCCGGACTAGGGCACTCTCTGAGCAGTTCTTC. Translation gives CASSTRTRALSEQFF.

CDR3 coding DNA: TGCGCCAGCAGTGAGGGCAGGGGAGTAATCACTGAAGCTTTCTTT. Its translation: CASSEGRGVITEAFF. The V call is TRBV10-2, the J call TRBJ1-1, with D perhaps matching TRBD1 (6 bases). This CDR3 comprises 15 residues. The V end was cut by 2 bases, the J end by 4 bases, with 14 bases between. The V gene's germline CDR1 is WSHSY and CDR2 SAAADI.

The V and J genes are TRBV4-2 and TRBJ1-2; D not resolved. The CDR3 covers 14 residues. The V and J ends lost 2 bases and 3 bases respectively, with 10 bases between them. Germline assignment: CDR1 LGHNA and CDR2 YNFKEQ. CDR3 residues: CASSQFDGDYGYTF. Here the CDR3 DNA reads TGTGCCAGCAGCCAATTTGACGGAGACTATGGCTACACCTTC.

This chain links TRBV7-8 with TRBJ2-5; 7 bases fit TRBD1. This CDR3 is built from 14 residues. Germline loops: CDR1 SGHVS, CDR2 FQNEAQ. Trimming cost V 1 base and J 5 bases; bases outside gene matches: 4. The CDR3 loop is CASSLGLRGETQYF. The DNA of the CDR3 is TGTGCCAGCAGCTTAGGCCTCAGGGGGGAGACCCAGTACTTC.

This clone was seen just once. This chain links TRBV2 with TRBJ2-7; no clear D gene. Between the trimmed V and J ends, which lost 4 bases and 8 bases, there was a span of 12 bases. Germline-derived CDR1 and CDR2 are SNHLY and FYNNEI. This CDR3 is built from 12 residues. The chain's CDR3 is CASSGERPQQYF. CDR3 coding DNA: TGTGCCAGCAGTGGGGAAAGGCCACAGCAGTACTTC.

The chain's CDR3 is CASSPEAVNEQFF. DNA of the CDR3: TGTGCCAGCAGCCCCGAAGCCGTAAATGAGCAGTTCTTC. J is TRBJ2-1 and V is TRBV11-2, with D unresolved. This CDR3 has 13 amino acids. V was cut by 5 bases and J by 7 bases, with 12 bases left in between. CDR1 SGHAT and CDR2 FQNNGV come from the germline V gene. The full variable domain, its missing parts supplied by reference TRBV11-2 and TRBJ2-1, is EAGVAQSPRYKIIEKRQSVAFWCNPISGHATLYWYQQILGQGPKLLIQFQNNGVVDDSQLPKDRFSAERLKGVDSTLKIQPAKLEDSAVYLCASSPEAVNEQFFGPGTRLTVL.

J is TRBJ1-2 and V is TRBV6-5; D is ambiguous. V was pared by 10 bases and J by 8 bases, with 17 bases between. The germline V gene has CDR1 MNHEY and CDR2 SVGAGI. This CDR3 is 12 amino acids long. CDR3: CAIRTPIGGYTF. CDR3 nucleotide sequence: TGTGCCATTCGGACCCCCATCGGGGGCTACACCTTC.

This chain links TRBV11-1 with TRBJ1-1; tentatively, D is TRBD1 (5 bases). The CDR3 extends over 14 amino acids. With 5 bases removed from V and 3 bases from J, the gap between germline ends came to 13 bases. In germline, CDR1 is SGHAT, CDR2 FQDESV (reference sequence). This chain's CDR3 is CASSNDRWDTEAFF. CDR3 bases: TGTGCCAGCAGCAACGACAGATGGGACACTGAAGCTTTCTTT.

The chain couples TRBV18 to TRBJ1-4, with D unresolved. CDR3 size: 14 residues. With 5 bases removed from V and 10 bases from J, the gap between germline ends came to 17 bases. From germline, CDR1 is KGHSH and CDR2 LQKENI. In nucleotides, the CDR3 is TGTGCCAGCTCATTCTCGGGTAGGGAAGGAAAACTGTTTTTT. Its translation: CASSFSGREGKLFF.

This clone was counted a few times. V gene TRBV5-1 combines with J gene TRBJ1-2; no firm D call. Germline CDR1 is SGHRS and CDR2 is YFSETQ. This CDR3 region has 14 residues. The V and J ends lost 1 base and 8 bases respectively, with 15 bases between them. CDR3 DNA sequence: TGCGCCAGCAGCTTGACTACTCTATCAGGAGGCTACACCTTC. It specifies CASSLTTLSGGYTF. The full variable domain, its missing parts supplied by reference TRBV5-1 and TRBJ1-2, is KAGVTQTPRYLIKTRGQQVTLSCSPISGHRSVSWYQQTPGQGLQFLFEYFSETQRNKGNFPGRFSGRQFSNSRSEMNVSTLELGDSALYLCASSLTTLSGGYTFGSGTRLTVV.

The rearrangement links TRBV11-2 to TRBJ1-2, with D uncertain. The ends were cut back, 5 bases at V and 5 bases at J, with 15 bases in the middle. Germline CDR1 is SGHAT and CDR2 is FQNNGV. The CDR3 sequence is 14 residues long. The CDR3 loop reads CASSTPRSGYGYTF. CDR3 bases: TGTGCCAGCAGCACACCCCGGTCAGGATATGGCTACACCTTC.